The 5 T cell receptor gamma chains reported below all come from one sample, sequenced in a study of gamma delta lymphoproliferative disorders and STAT genes. TCRdb re-called clones from the multiplex PCR reads using CATT. The sample includes 800 to 950 gamma-chain clones, 25% to 30% of them seen just once. Sequencing used genomic DNA taken from PBMCs of patients and controls. Sequencing was carried out using blood. Receptor source: a human donor in good health.

This clone came up a few times. The TCRdb protein comes from a much larger clone and disagrees with this DNA's translation at residue 2, likely due to a read error; the protein given here is derived from the DNA. The chain joins TRGV2 to TRGJP2. TCRdb supplies no J gene; here it was assigned by aligning the nucleotide sequence to germline. The CDR3 is made up of 12 amino acids. Germline V gene data show CDR1 as EGSNGY and CDR2 as YDSYNSKV. CDR3 protein: CTTWDGDWIKTF. The CDR3 DNA reads TGTACCACCTGGGACGGTGATTGGATCAAGACGTTT.

This clone is deemed medium-sized. The chain joins TRGV9 to TRGJ1 or TRGJ2. TCRdb supplies no J gene; here it was assigned by aligning the nucleotide sequence to germline. With V trimmed by 0 bases and J by 4 bases, 3 bases remained unmatched. The CDR3 is made up of 13 amino acids. Germline V gene sequence: CDR1 GITISATS, CDR2 ISYDGTV (reference sequence). CDR3 in DNA: TGTGCCTTGTGGGAGGTGCAGTATTATAAGAAACTCTTT. This encodes CALWEVQYYKKLF.

This clone is large. The chain carries TRGV8 and TRGJP1. The J gene was not available in TCRdb and was assigned here by matching the DNA to germline segments. The V gene end was trimmed by 0 bases and the J gene end by 4 bases; junction bases not matched to a gene: 5. CDR1 and CDR2 (germline): VENAVY, YDSYNSRV. This CDR3 region has 15 residues. CDR3 amino acids: CATWDRIVTGWFKIF. DNA for the CDR3: TGTGCCACCTGGGATAGGATTGTCACTGGTTGGTTCAAGATATTT.

This clone counts as large. This rearrangement joins TRGV3 to TRGJ1 or TRGJ2. Assignment of the J gene here rests on matching the DNA to germline, because TCRdb gives none. From germline, CDR1 is VTNTFY and CDR2 YDVSTARD (reference sequence). The J segment lost 0 bases and the V segment lost 0 bases, leaving 8 bases of the junction unmatched. CDR3 length: 16 residues. The CDR3 bases are TGTGCCACCTGGGACAGGCCTCCAGGGAATTATTATAAGAAACTCTTT. It encodes CATWDRPPGNYYKKLF.

Judged by abundance, this clone is large. This chain connects TRGV2 to TRGJ1 or TRGJ2. The J gene, absent from TCRdb, was called here by matching the DNA to germline. This CDR3 region has 13 residues. The germline V gene has CDR1 EGSNGY and CDR2 YDSYNSKV. Germline trimming cut 1 base from V and 3 bases from J; bases unmatched to any gene: 3. CDR3 in amino acids: CATWDGRYYKKLF. The CDR3 DNA is TGTGCCACCTGGGACGGACGTTATTATAAGAAACTCTTT.